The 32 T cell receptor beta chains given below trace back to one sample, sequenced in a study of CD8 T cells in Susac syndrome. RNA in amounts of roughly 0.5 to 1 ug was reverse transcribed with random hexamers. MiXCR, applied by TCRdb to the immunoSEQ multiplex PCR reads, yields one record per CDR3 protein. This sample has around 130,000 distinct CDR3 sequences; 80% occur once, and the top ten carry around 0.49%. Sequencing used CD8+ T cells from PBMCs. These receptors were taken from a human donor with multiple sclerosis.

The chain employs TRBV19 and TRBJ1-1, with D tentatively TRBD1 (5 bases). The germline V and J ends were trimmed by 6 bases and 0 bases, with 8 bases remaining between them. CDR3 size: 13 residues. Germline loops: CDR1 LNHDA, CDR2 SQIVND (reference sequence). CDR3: CASSGTVNTEAFF. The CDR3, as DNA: TGTGCCAGTAGCGGGACGGTGAACACTGAAGCTTTCTTT.

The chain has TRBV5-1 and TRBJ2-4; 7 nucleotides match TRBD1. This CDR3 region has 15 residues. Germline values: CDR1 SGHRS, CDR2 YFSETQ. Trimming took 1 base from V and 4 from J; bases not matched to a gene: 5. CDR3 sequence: CASSLSGDRKNIQYF. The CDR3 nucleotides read TGCGCCAGCAGCTTGAGTGGGGACAGAAAAAACATTCAGTACTTC.

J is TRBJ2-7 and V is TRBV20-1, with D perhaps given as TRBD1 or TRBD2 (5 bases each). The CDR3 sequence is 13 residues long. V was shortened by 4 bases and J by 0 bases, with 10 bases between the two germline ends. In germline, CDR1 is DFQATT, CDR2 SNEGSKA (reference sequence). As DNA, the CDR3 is TGCAGTGCTATCGCAGGGAGCTCCTACGAGCAGTACGTC. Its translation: CSAIAGSSYEQYV.

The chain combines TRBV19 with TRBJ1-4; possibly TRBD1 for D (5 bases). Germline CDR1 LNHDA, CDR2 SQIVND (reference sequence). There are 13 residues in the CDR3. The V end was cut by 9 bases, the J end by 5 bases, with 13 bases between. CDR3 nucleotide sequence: TGTGCCAGCGAAGGACACGACAATGAAAAACTGTTTTTT. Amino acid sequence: CASEGHDNEKLFF.

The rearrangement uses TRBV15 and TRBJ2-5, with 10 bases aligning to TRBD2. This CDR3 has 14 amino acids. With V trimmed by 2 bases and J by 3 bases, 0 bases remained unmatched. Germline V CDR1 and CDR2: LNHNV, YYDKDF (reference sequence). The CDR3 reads CATSRLAGEETQYF. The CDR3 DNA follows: TGTGCCACCAGCAGACTAGCGGGAGAAGAGACCCAGTACTTC.

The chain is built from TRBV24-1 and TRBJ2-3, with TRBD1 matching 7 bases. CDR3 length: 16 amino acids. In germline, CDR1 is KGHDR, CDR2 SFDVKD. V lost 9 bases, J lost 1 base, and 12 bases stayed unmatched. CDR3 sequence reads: CATETVDRDGTDTQYF. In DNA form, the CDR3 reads TGTGCCACCGAGACGGTAGACAGGGATGGCACAGATACGCAGTATTTT.

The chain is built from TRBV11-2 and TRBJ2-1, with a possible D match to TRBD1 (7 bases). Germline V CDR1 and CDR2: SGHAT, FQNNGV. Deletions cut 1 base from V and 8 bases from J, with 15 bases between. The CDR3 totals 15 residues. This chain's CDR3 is CASSLVAGGKDEQFF. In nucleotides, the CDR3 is TGTGCCAGCAGCTTAGTGGCAGGGGGGAAGGATGAGCAGTTCTTC.

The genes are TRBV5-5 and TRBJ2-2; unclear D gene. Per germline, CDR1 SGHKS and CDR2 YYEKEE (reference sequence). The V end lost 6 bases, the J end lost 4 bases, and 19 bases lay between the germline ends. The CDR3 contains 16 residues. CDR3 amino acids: CASTLGGFWGTGELFF. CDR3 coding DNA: TGTGCCAGCACCCTGGGTGGTTTTTGGGGCACCGGGGAGCTGTTTTTT.

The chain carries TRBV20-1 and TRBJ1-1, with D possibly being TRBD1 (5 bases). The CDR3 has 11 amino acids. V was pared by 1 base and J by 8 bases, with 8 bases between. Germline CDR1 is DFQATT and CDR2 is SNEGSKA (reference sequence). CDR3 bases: TGCAGTGCTAGAGCAGGGTGGGAAGCTTTCTTT. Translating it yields CSARAGWEAFF.

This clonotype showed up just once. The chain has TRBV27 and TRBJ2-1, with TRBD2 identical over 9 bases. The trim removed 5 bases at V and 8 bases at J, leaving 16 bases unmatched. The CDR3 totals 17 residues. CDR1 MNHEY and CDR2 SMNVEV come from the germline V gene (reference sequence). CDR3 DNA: TGTGCCAGCAGTCCCCCCTCGGGACTAGCTGTCGGGGATGAGCAGTTCTTC. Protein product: CASSPPSGLAVGDEQFF.

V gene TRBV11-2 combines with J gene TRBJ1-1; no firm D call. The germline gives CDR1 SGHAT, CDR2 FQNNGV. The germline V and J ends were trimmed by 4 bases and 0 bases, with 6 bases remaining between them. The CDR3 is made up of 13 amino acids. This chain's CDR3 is CASSSVMNTEAFF. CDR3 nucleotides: TGTGCCAGCAGCTCGGTGATGAACACTGAAGCTTTCTTT.

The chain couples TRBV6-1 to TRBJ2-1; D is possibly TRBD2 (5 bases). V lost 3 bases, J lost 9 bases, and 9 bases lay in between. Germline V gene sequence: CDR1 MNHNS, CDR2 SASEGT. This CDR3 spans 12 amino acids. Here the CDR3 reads CASSERAFEQFF. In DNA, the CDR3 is TGTGCCAGCAGTGAGCGGGCATTTGAGCAGTTCTTC.

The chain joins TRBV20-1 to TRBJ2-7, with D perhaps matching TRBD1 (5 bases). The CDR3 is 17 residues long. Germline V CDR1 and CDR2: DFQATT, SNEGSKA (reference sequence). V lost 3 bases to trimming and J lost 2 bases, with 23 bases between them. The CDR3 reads CSASGPGRNLDPYEQYV. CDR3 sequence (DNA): TGCAGTGCTAGTGGGCCAGGGCGGAACTTAGACCCCTACGAGCAGTACGTC.

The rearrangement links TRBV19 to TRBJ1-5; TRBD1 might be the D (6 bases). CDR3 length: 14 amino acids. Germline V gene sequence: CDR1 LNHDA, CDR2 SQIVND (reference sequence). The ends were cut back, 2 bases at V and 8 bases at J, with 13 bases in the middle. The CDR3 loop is CASSITRGLEPQHF. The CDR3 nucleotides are TGTGCCAGTAGTATAACCAGGGGATTAGAGCCCCAGCATTTT.

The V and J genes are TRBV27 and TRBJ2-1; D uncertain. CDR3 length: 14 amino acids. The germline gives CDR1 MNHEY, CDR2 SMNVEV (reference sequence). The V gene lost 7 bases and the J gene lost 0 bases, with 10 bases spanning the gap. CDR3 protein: CASTVGGSYNEQFF. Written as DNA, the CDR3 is TGTGCCAGCACCGTTGGCGGCTCCTACAATGAGCAGTTCTTC.

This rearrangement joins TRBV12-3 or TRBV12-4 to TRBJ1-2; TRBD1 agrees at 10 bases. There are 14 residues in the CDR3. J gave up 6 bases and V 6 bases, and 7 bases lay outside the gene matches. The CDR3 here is CASRAAGTGDGYTF. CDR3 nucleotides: TGTGCCAGCAGGGCAGCCGGGACAGGGGATGGCTACACCTTC.

The CDR3, as DNA: TGTGCCAGCAGCTTAGCCCTGACAGGGCTCTCTGGAAACACCATATATTTT. Translating gives CASSLALTGLSGNTIYF. The V gene is TRBV11-2, the J gene TRBJ1-3; 7 positions agree with TRBD1. CDR3 length: 17 residues. J was trimmed by 0 bases and V by 1 base; bases with no gene match: 6. Germline-derived CDR1 and CDR2 are SGHAT and FQNNGV.

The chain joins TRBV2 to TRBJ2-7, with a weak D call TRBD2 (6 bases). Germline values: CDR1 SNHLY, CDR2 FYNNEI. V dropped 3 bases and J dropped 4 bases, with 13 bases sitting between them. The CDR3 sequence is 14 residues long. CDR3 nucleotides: TGTGCCAGCAGTGAGGGGCACGGACTATACGAGCAGTACGTC. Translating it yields CASSEGHGLYEQYV.

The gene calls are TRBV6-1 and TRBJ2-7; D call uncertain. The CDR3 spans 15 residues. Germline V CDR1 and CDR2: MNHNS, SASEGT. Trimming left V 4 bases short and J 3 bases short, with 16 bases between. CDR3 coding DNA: TGTGCCAGCAGTGTGGAAGGGTACCCTATCTACGAGCAGTACTTC. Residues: CASSVEGYPIYEQYF.

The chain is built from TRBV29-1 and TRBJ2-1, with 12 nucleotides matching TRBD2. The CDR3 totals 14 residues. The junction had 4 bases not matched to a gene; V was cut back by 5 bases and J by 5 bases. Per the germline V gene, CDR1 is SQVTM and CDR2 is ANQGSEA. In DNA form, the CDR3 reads TGCAGCGTTCTAGCGGGAGGGGAGGACAATGAGCAGTTCTTC. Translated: CSVLAGGEDNEQFF.

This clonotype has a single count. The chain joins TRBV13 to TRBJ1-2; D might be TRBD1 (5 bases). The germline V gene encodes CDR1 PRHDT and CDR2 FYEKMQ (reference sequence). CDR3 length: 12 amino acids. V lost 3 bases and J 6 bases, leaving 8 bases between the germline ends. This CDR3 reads CASSLGTDGYTF. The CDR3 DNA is TGTGCCAGCAGCTTGGGGACCGATGGCTACACCTTC.

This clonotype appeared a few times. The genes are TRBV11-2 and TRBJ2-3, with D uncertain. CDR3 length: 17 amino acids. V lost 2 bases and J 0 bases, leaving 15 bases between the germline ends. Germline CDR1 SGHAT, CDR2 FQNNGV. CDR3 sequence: CASSLFEGHASTDTQYF. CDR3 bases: TGTGCCAGCAGCTTATTTGAAGGTCACGCTAGCACAGATACGCAGTATTTT.

CDR3 DNA: TGTGCCAGTCGAAATCGGGACATCAGTTCACCCCTCCACTTT. This codes for CASRNRDISSPLHF. This chain links TRBV19 with TRBJ1-6; D is possibly TRBD1 (6 bases). This CDR3 contains 14 residues. The V end lost 8 bases, the J end lost 9 bases, and 17 bases lay between the germline ends. Germline assignment: CDR1 LNHDA and CDR2 SQIVND (reference sequence).

CDR3 sequence reads: CASSLMTSGYTF. The CDR3 coding sequence is TGTGCCAGTAGTTTAATGACCTCCGGCTACACCTTC. The genes are TRBV19 and TRBJ1-2; D gene ambiguous. CDR3 size: 12 residues. V was trimmed by 5 bases and J by 8 bases, leaving 12 bases between them. The germline gives CDR1 LNHDA, CDR2 SQIVND (reference sequence).

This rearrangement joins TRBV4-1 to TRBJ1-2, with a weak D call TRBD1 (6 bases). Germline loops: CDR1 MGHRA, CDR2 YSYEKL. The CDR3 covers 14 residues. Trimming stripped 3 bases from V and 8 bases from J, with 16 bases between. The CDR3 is CASSQKTGWGGYTF. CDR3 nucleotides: TGCGCCAGCAGCCAGAAGACAGGTTGGGGAGGCTACACCTTC.

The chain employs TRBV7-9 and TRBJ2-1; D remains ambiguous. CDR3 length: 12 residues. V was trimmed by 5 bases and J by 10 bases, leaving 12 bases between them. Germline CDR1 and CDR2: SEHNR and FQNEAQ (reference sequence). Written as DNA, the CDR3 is TGTGCCAGCAGCCCGAACCCTTGGGAGCAGTTCTTC. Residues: CASSPNPWEQFF.

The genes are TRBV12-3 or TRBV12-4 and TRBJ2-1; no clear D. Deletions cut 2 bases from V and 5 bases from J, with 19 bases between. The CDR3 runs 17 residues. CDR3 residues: CASSLRLDERSNNEQFF. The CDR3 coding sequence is TGTGCCAGCAGTTTAAGACTCGACGAACGGAGCAACAATGAGCAGTTCTTC.

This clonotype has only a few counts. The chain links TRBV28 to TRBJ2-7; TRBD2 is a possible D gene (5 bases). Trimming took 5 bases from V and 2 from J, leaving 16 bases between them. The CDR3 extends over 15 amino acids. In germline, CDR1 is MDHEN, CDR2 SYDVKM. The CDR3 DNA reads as TGTGCCAGCAGTCTAGCCCTCGGGCCAGCCTACGAGCAGTACTTC. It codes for CASSLALGPAYEQYF.

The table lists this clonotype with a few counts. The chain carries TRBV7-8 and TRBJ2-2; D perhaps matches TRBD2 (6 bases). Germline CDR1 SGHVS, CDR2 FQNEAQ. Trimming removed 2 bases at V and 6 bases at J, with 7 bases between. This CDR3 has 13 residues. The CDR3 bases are TGTGCCAGCAGCTTACGGGAGTCCGGGGAGCTGTTTTTT. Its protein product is CASSLRESGELFF.

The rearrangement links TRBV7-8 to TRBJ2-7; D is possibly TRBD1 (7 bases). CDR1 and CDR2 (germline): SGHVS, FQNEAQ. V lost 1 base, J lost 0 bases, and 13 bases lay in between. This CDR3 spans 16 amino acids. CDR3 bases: TGTGCCAGCAGCTTAGTGGAGGGACAGCCCTCCTACGAGCAGTACTTC. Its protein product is CASSLVEGQPSYEQYF.

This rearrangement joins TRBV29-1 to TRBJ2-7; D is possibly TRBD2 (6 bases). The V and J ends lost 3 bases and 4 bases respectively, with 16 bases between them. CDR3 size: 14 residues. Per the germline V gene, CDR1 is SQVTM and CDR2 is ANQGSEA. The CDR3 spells CSVDRLDPPYEQYV. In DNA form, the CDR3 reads TGCAGCGTTGACCGACTAGATCCTCCGTACGAGCAGTACGTC.

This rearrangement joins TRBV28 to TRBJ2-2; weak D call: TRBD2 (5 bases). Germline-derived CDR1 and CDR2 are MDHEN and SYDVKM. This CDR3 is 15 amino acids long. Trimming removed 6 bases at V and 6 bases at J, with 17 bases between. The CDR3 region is CASRRHRARAGELFF. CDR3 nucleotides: TGTGCCAGCAGGAGACATAGGGCGAGGGCCGGGGAGCTGTTTTTT.